This TCR beta chain was recovered during a study of regulatory T cells in long-lasting Graves disease. Time point meaning: persistent/refractory GD, antithyroid drugs over 5 years with positive TRAb. The authors made the TCR library using RNA they extracted from PBMCs. Construction of TCR beta libraries relied on iRepertoire HTBI primers and on Arm-PCR targeting CDR3 regions. TCRdb re-derived calls from the multiplex PCR reads in MiXCR, one entry per CDR3 protein. Among more than 650,000 distinct CDR3 sequences, around 30% were seen once, and the ten largest hold under 55%. The V end was cut by 3 bases, the J end by 8 bases, with 10 bases between. This CDR3 is 11 amino acids long. In germline, CDR1 is GTSNPN, CDR2 SVGIG (reference sequence). Only a few counts were recorded for this clonotype.

The TCR was taken from a female donor with Graves disease. The chain combines TRBV30 with TRBJ1-2; D possibly corresponds to TRBD1 (5 bases). Source: peripheral blood mononuclear cells (PBMCs), taken when the disease was refractory, from a patient treated with antithyroid drugs. CDR3 DNA: TGTGCCTGGAGCGAGGGGATCGGCTACACCTTC. Translation: CAWSEGIGYTF.